The clone carrying this TCR beta chain appeared a few times. The sample originates from a study of molecular identifiers for immune sequencing clone quantification. Trimming cost V 4 bases and J 4 bases, with 17 bases left between them. Germline V gene sequence: CDR1 MNHEY, CDR2 SVGAGI. This CDR3 comprises 15 residues. With listed TCR primers and previously described methods, bulk TCR libraries were prepared. One entry per CDR3 protein, called by TCRdb with MiXCR from the PCR reads. The data hold approximately 500,000 distinct CDR3 sequences, with around 23% observed a single time. The sequence was collected from a human donor in good health. Some libraries in this study had Jurkat cell RNA spiked in. The chain recombines TRBV6-5 with TRBJ2-7; tentative D call: TRBD2 (6 bases). What was sequenced was naive CD8+ T cells from blood, with Jurkat cell RNA spiked in. Subset defined: FACS-sorted CD8+CD4-CCR7+CD45RA+ naive T cells. CDR3 DNA: TGTGCCAGCAGTTTGACGGGAGCGGTAGAATACGAGCAGTACTTC. Amino acid sequence: CASSLTGAVEYEQYF.